The text below deals with one TCR beta chain. Its specificity is unknown. The primer mix had 60 Vbeta and 13 Jbeta primers. The protocol was immunoSEQ multiplex PCR, while the TCRdb copy is restricted to in-frame clones and leaves out a portion. This sample has some 200,000 clones, with approximately 70% found just once. The source of the sample is a study of cytomegalovirus exposure and HLA in healthy donors. Study findings and constraints: Common viral pathogens (according to a later analysis) appeared linked to several of the most significant clusters. Analyzed later, most CMV-associated TCR beta chains appeared HLA-restricted.

The donors comprised healthy bone marrow donors. The germline gives CDR1 SGHRS, CDR2 YFSETQ. Between the trimmed V and J ends, which lost 0 bases and 9 bases, there was a span of 19 bases. The CDR3 is made up of 16 amino acids. This receptor was taken from a man aged 40-49 years in good health and CMV-seropositive. The chain is built from TRBV5-1 and TRBJ2-1; D remains ambiguous. The sequenced sample consisted of PBMCs. CDR3 sequence reads: CASSLEVGVLVSEQFF. In nucleotides, the CDR3 is TGCGCCAGCAGCTTGGAGGTCGGAGTATTAGTGAGTGAGCAGTTCTTC.